These 12 T cell receptor beta chains came from one sample sequenced in a study of shared clonotypes between healthy human individuals (dated by TCRdb to the early 2020s). Libraries were constructed by the immunoSEQ multiplex PCR assay. The source is immuneACCESS, and TCRdb retained only in-frame sequences with V and J called. Part of the clones is not carried over; for the studies checked, unresolved V genes explain less than half of this, and the remainder is unexplained. The sample table lists roughly 2.2 million clones, about nine tenths of them with a count of one. Around 0.38% of the sample lies in the top ten. What was sequenced was naive CD4+ T cells from PBMCs. This specimen's cell subset or site label, per the study, means: CD45RA+ positively selected. Source of these receptors: a man aged 18 to 29 in good health. Some clones in this sample may be carry-over from other donors' samples.

The chain uses TRBV6-6 and TRBJ2-1; D may be TRBD1 (6 bases). Trimming cost V 0 bases and J 6 bases, with 12 bases left between them. CDR1 is MNHNY, CDR2 SVGAGI, per germline (reference sequence). The CDR3 runs 15 residues. The CDR3 DNA reads as TGTGCCAGCAGTTACTCGAGTAGAGGGGGCAATGAGCAGTTCTTC. As protein: CASSYSSRGGNEQFF.

The chain has TRBV5-1 and TRBJ2-1; D is possibly TRBD2 (6 bases). Trimming cost V 4 bases and J 7 bases, with 15 bases left between them. Germline V CDR1 and CDR2: SGHRS, YFSETQ. The CDR3 is made up of 14 amino acids. The CDR3 here is CASSPGTPPNEQFF. The CDR3 DNA reads TGCGCCAGCAGCCCCGGGACTCCGCCGAATGAGCAGTTCTTC.

This chain links TRBV9 with TRBJ2-1; 11 bases map to TRBD2. Trimming at V came to 0 bases and at J to 0 bases, leaving 8 bases not matched to a gene. CDR1 is SGDLS, CDR2 YYNGEE, per germline. The CDR3 loop spans 19 amino acids. The CDR3 region has the DNA TGTGCCAGCAGCGTAGTAGCTAGCGGGAGGCCCAGCTCCTACAATGAGCAGTTCTTC. This encodes CASSVVASGRPSSYNEQFF.

The V and J genes are TRBV5-1 and TRBJ2-1; D is uncertain. This CDR3 is 20 amino acids long. The germline gives CDR1 SGHRS, CDR2 YFSETQ. V was clipped by 0 bases and J by 3 bases, with 25 bases between them. CDR3 in amino acids: CASSLVTRNGPNSDYNEQFF. The CDR3 DNA sequence: TGCGCCAGCAGCTTGGTCACCAGGAACGGTCCTAATAGTGACTACAATGAGCAGTTCTTC.

Concerning this clone itself: Other DNA sequences from this sample encode an identical CDR3 as well. The chain carries TRBV18 and TRBJ1-1, with TRBD1 matching over 7 bases. Germline CDR1 is KGHSH and CDR2 is LQKENI. J gave up 1 base and V 3 bases, and 2 bases lay outside the gene matches. This CDR3 has 14 amino acids. The CDR3 reads CASSPNRGNTEAFF. Here the CDR3 DNA reads TGTGCCAGCTCACCTAACAGGGGGAACACTGAAGCTTTCTTT.

This clone was detected a few times. The chain employs TRBV7-2 and TRBJ1-5; D possibly corresponds to TRBD1 (6 bases). The germline V gene has CDR1 SGHTA and CDR2 FQGNSA. V lost 5 bases, J lost 7 bases, and 18 bases lay in between. The CDR3 totals 15 residues. The CDR3 nucleotides read TGTGCCAGCAGCGCGGAGACAGGTTTCCACCAGCCCCAGCATTTT. It specifies CASSAETGFHQPQHF.

This clone was detected only once. DNA for the CDR3: TGTGCCAGCAGTTTCAGGGAAGGGAGCACAGATACGCAGTATTTT. Translated, it gives CASSFREGSTDTQYF. The J gene is TRBJ2-3, the V gene TRBV6-5, with D maybe TRBD1 (5 bases). Trimming cost V 4 bases and J 0 bases, with 11 bases left between them. The germline gives CDR1 MNHEY, CDR2 SVGAGI. The CDR3 covers 15 residues.

J is TRBJ2-1 and V is TRBV7-8, with 9 bases aligning to TRBD1. This CDR3 has 15 amino acids. Germline trimming cut 6 bases from V and 3 bases from J; bases unmatched to any gene: 6. Germline V gene sequence: CDR1 SGHVS, CDR2 FQNEAQ. CDR3 in amino acids: CASSLDRGYYNEQFF. Written as DNA, the CDR3 is TGTGCCAGCAGTTTGGACAGGGGTTACTACAATGAGCAGTTCTTC.

This clone came up once. The chain combines TRBV9 with TRBJ2-1; tentatively, D is TRBD1 or TRBD2 (5 bases each). V was clipped by 5 bases and J by 2 bases, with 14 bases between them. Germline lookup yields CDR1 SGDLS and CDR2 YYNGEE. This CDR3 spans 15 amino acids. CDR3 loop: CASSQRGLAYNEQFF. In DNA form, the CDR3 reads TGTGCCAGCAGTCAGAGGGGCCTGGCCTACAATGAGCAGTTCTTC.

The rearrangement joins TRBV19 to TRBJ2-2; TRBD1 matches at 10 bases. V gave up 2 bases and J gave up 6 bases; unmatched junction bases: 15. The CDR3 totals 19 residues. Germline V gene data show CDR1 as LNHDA and CDR2 as SQIVND (reference sequence). CDR3 protein: CASSIPYLFDRGHAGELFF. CDR3 in DNA: TGTGCCAGTAGTATACCATATCTATTTGACAGGGGGCATGCCGGGGAGCTGTTTTTT. The variable domain in full, completed from reference TRBV19 and TRBJ2-2, reads DGGITQSPKYLFRKEGQNVTLSCEQNLNHDAMYWYRQDPGQGLRLIYYSQIVNDFQKGDIAEGYSVSREKKESFPLTVTSAQKNPTAFYLCASSIPYLFDRGHAGELFFGEGSRLTVL.

V and J are TRBV28 and TRBJ1-2, with a weak D call TRBD1 (6 bases). The CDR3 is made up of 13 amino acids. V lost 5 bases and J 4 bases, leaving 11 bases between the germline ends. Germline V gene lookup returns CDR1 MDHEN and CDR2 SYDVKM. The CDR3 DNA reads as TGTGCCAGCAGTAAAGCGGGGGCCTATGGCTACACCTTC. This codes for CASSKAGAYGYTF.

The V call is TRBV6-1, the J call TRBJ1-3; D not certain. Germline values: CDR1 MNHNS, CDR2 SASEGT. Trimming pared 6 bases from V and 0 bases from J, leaving 12 bases between. The CDR3 has 15 amino acids. The CDR3, as DNA: TGTGCCAGCAGACCTGGATCGGACTCTGGAAACACCATATATTTT. It yields the protein CASRPGSDSGNTIYF.